The TCR beta chain under discussion was sequenced for a study of blood T cell repertoires in COVID-19. This CDR3 spans 17 amino acids. V lost 6 bases and J 0 bases, leaving 18 bases between the germline ends. Germline V lookup: CDR1 KGHSH, CDR2 LQKENI. Here immunoSEQ multiplex PCR was the method, and the copy in TCRdb shows in-frame clones only, minus some. This sample has roughly 200,000 clones, with more than 75% found just once. The sequenced sample was peripheral blood. This rearrangement joins TRBV18 to TRBJ2-1, with a weak D call TRBD1 (6 bases). The source of this sequence is a middle-aged woman with COVID-19, enrolled during active disease. The CDR3 here is CASSGLGGQSSYNEQFF. CDR3 nucleotide sequence: TGTGCCAGCTCCGGATTAGGAGGACAGAGCTCCTACAATGAGCAGTTCTTC.